Given below is one TCR beta chain in context. What it recognizes is unknown. The germline gives CDR1 SGHDT, CDR2 YYEEEE. The CDR3 runs to 15 residues. The germline V and J ends were trimmed by 4 bases and 8 bases, with 21 bases remaining between them. These data are taken from a study of OX40 agonist ivuxolimab in advanced cancers. Whole-study findings and limits: Low normalized T-cell clonal expansion also characterized some of the nonresponders.

Produced via immunoSEQ multiplex PCR; TCRdb's table is partial and in-frame only. The table shows tens of thousands of clones, with 75% to 90% occurring only once. Sequenced here: CD4+ or CD8+ T cells sorted from blood, sampled in a trial of the OX40 agonist ivuxolimab. J is TRBJ1-2 and V is TRBV5-6; a weak D match, TRBD1 (6 bases). This TCR came from an adult with an advanced solid tumor such as melanoma, head and neck, liver or kidney cancer. CDR3 in DNA: TGTGCCAGCAGCCTACAAAGGGGGGAGGTTTACGGCTACACCTTC. As protein: CASSLQRGEVYGYTF.